These 28 T cell receptor beta chains were sequenced from one sample in a study of cytomegalovirus exposure and HLA in healthy donors. PCR involved 60 Vbeta and 13 Jbeta primers. The protocol was immunoSEQ multiplex PCR, while the TCRdb copy is restricted to in-frame clones and leaves out a portion. The top ten clones hold under 5% of a sample with about 190,000 clones, 65% to 75% of them seen once. Material: PBMCs. The receptors here all came from a man aged 25-45 years in good health and CMV-seropositive.

This clone was detected once. The chain combines TRBV28 with TRBJ2-5; 7 nucleotides agree with TRBD1. V lost 5 bases and J lost 4; bases outside the gene matches: 1. CDR3 size: 12 residues. Germline values: CDR1 MDHEN, CDR2 SYDVKM. CDR3 sequence (DNA): TGTGCCAGCAGTACAGGGGTAGAGACCCAGTACTTC. Encoded protein: CASSTGVETQYF.

The chain couples TRBV30 to TRBJ1-4; no definite D call. The V and J ends lost 1 base and 0 bases respectively, with 6 bases between them. Per the germline V gene, CDR1 is GTSNPN and CDR2 is SVGIG (reference sequence). The CDR3 runs to 14 residues. CDR3: CAWSGHSTNEKLFF. CDR3 DNA sequence: TGTGCCTGGAGTGGACATTCAACTAATGAAAAACTGTTTTTT.

The J gene is TRBJ1-4, the V gene TRBV7-9; 7 nucleotides line up with TRBD1. Germline V lookup: CDR1 SEHNR, CDR2 FQNEAQ (reference sequence). After removal of 6 bases from V and 8 bases from J, the junction contained 12 bases not matched to a gene. This CDR3 spans 15 amino acids. In nucleotides, the CDR3 is TGTGCCAGCAGAGCCAAGGACAGGATAGGGGAAAAACTGTTTTTT. This sequence encodes CASRAKDRIGEKLFF.

This clone was counted at least ten times. The chain couples TRBV18 to TRBJ1-6; D not certain. Germline values: CDR1 KGHSH, CDR2 LQKENI. V lost 2 bases to trimming and J lost 7 bases, with 9 bases between them. This CDR3 has 14 amino acids. CDR3 sequence: CASSPGPRNSPLHF. The CDR3 DNA is TGTGCCAGCTCACCAGGGCCCCGAAATTCACCCCTCCACTTT.

The chain joins TRBV4-2 to TRBJ1-5; possible D gene TRBD1, 5 bases. The germline V gene has CDR1 LGHNA and CDR2 YNFKEQ. Trimming took 3 bases from V and 5 from J, leaving 17 bases between them. The CDR3 is 16 residues long. CDR3 sequence: CASSQDSSREDQPQHF. CDR3 nucleotide sequence: TGTGCCAGCAGCCAGGATAGTAGCAGGGAGGATCAGCCCCAGCATTTT.

The chain couples TRBV5-1 to TRBJ2-3; 7 bases map to TRBD2. With V trimmed by 0 bases and J by 2 bases, 3 bases remained unmatched. The CDR3 contains 15 residues. Germline CDR1 reads SGHRS; CDR2 reads YFSETQ. This CDR3 is CASSLESGATDTQYF. In DNA, the CDR3 is TGCGCCAGCAGCTTGGAGAGCGGGGCCACAGATACGCAGTATTTT.

A few counts support this clone. The chain joins TRBV19 to TRBJ2-3; D perhaps matches TRBD2 (5 bases). V was shortened by 7 bases and J by 0 bases, with 17 bases between the two germline ends. The CDR3 contains 16 residues. Germline V gene data show CDR1 as LNHDA and CDR2 as SQIVND (reference sequence). The CDR3 nucleotides are TGTGCCAGTATCCCAGGCGGGCAGGCTAGCACAGATACGCAGTATTTT. Its protein is CASIPGGQASTDTQYF.

The genes are TRBV27 and TRBJ2-7; tentative D call: TRBD2 (5 bases). The CDR3 has 13 amino acids. The V and J ends lost 3 bases and 2 bases respectively, with 8 bases between them. In germline, CDR1 is MNHEY, CDR2 SMNVEV (reference sequence). The CDR3: CASSFAGTYEQYF. CDR3 sequence (DNA): TGTGCCAGCAGTTTTGCCGGGACCTACGAGCAGTACTTC.

The chain recombines TRBV7-9 with TRBJ1-2, with 9 bases matching TRBD1. The V gene's germline CDR1 is SEHNR and CDR2 FQNEAQ (reference sequence). The CDR3 extends over 16 amino acids. Unmatched junction bases numbered 10, after V lost 4 bases and J lost 4 bases. In DNA form, the CDR3 reads TGTGCCAGCAGCTCACTTCCGGGACAGGGCCTCTATGGCTACACCTTC. Amino acid sequence: CASSSLPGQGLYGYTF.

The V call is TRBV6-6, the J call TRBJ2-1, with 7 positions matching TRBD2. Germline V gives CDR1 MNHNY, CDR2 SVGAGI (reference sequence). The ends lost 1 base at V and 7 bases at J; junction bases unmatched: 4. The CDR3 loop spans 14 amino acids. CDR3 sequence (DNA): TGTGCCAGCAGTTACTGGAGCGGGGTTAATGAGCAGTTCTTC. Its translation: CASSYWSGVNEQFF.

The chain joins TRBV6-5 to TRBJ2-5, with 7 positions matching TRBD1. The germline CDR1 and CDR2 sequences are MNHEY and SVGAGI. This CDR3 has 16 residues. After removal of 0 bases from V and 4 bases from J, the junction contained 8 bases not matched to a gene. CDR3 coding DNA: TGTGCCAGCAGTTACTCCGTCGGGACAGTTCGAGAGACCCAGTACTTC. This gives the protein CASSYSVGTVRETQYF.

This clone showed up just once. The chain employs TRBV29-1 and TRBJ2-3; 12 positions match TRBD1. Germline CDR1 and CDR2: SQVTM and ANQGSEA. The CDR3 is made up of 17 amino acids. The junction had 11 bases not matched to a gene; V was cut back by 7 bases and J by 0 bases. The CDR3 reads CSASGTGGLGSTDTQYF. DNA for the CDR3: TGCAGCGCCTCCGGGACAGGGGGCCTGGGGAGCACAGATACGCAGTATTTT.

The chain carries TRBV9 and TRBJ1-1, with D possibly TRBD1 on 5 matching bases. Trimming shortened V by 5 bases and J by 5 bases, and 19 bases separated the two germline ends. Germline-derived CDR1 and CDR2 are SGDLS and YYNGEE. CDR3 size: 15 residues. In DNA form, the CDR3 reads TGTGCCAGCAGACCCCAAGGGGCAGGGAATACTGAAGCTTTCTTT. It translates to CASRPQGAGNTEAFF.

The chain has TRBV27 and TRBJ2-1; 11 bases are shared with TRBD2. From germline, CDR1 is MNHEY and CDR2 SMNVEV (reference sequence). The CDR3 loop spans 15 amino acids. Trimming at V came to 2 bases and at J to 8 bases, leaving 5 bases not matched to a gene. Here the CDR3 DNA reads TGTGCCAGCAGTTTAAAGACTAGCGGGATCGATGAGCAGTTCTTC. It codes for CASSLKTSGIDEQFF.

The rearrangement links TRBV11-2 to TRBJ2-3, with D hard to call. The CDR3 contains 13 residues. Germline V gives CDR1 SGHAT, CDR2 FQNNGV. Between the trimmed V and J ends, which lost 1 base and 2 bases, there was a span of 4 bases. The CDR3 is CASSLVNTDTQYF. CDR3 DNA: TGTGCCAGCAGCTTAGTTAACACAGATACGCAGTATTTT.

A few counts support this clone. This sequence joins TRBV27 and TRBJ2-2; 13 bases align to TRBD2. V lost 4 bases to trimming and J lost 5 bases; unmatched junction nucleotides: 7. This CDR3 region has 17 residues. Germline CDR1 and CDR2: MNHEY and SMNVEV (reference sequence). CDR3 sequence (DNA): TGTGCCAGCAGTTACACTGGACTAGCGGGAGTTACCGGGGAGCTGTTTTTT. Translating gives CASSYTGLAGVTGELFF.

This chain uses TRBV6-5 with TRBJ1-5; D perhaps matches TRBD1 (6 bases). The CDR3 extends over 15 amino acids. Trimming took off 2 bases at V and 5 bases at J, with 13 bases between the two ends. The germline V gene has CDR1 MNHEY and CDR2 SVGAGI. CDR3 in amino acids: CASSYARGRDQPQHF. As DNA, the CDR3 is TGTGCCAGCAGTTACGCCAGGGGAAGGGATCAGCCCCAGCATTTT.

The V and J genes are TRBV18 and TRBJ1-2, with TRBD1 matching over 7 bases. Germline CDR1 reads KGHSH; CDR2 reads LQKENI. The CDR3 loop spans 16 amino acids. J lost 1 base, V lost 3 bases, and 8 bases had no gene match. The CDR3 region is CASSPIGTAINYGYTF. In DNA form, the CDR3 reads TGTGCCAGCTCACCCATAGGGACAGCTATTAACTATGGCTACACCTTC.

This clone has only one observation. The chain couples TRBV21-1 to TRBJ2-7; the table's D call of TRBD1 was not tested on the DNA. TRBV21-1 is tagged as a pseudogene. CDR3 length: 15 residues. CDR3 DNA sequence: TGTGCCAGCAGCAAAGGGGCCAGAACCCACTACGAGCAGTACTTC. Translated, it gives CASSKGARTHYEQYF.

The chain has TRBV9 and TRBJ1-4, with a tentative D call TRBD1 (6 bases). V was shortened by 3 bases and J by 8 bases, with 14 bases between the two germline ends. This CDR3 region has 14 residues. Germline V CDR1 and CDR2: SGDLS, YYNGEE. In DNA, the CDR3 is TGTGCCAGCAGCGCCCTGGGGCAGGGGGAAAAACTGTTTTTT. Its translation: CASSALGQGEKLFF. Full variable domain (rest looked up from reference TRBV9 and TRBJ1-4): DSGVTQTPKHLITATGQRVTLRCSPRSGDLSVYWYQQSLDQGLQFLIQYYNGEERAKGNILERFSAQQFPDLHSELNLSSLELGDSALYFCASSALGQGEKLFFGSGTQLSVL.

The chain combines TRBV5-1 with TRBJ2-4; no firm D call. This CDR3 comprises 12 residues. V lost 9 bases and J lost 4, with 11 bases in between. Germline lookup yields CDR1 SGHRS and CDR2 YFSETQ. The CDR3 here is CATCKQKNIQYF. CDR3 nucleotides: TGCGCCACGTGTAAACAGAAAAACATTCAGTACTTC.

Points on this clone: Other nucleotide sequences from this sample produce the same CDR3. This sequence joins TRBV7-3 and TRBJ2-5, with 12 bases fitting TRBD2. CDR3 length: 14 residues. The V and J ends lost 3 bases and 4 bases, in that order; junction bases with no gene match: 0. Germline assignment: CDR1 SGHTA and CDR2 FQGTGA. CDR3 sequence: CASSLTSGGETQYF. The CDR3 nucleotides read TGTGCCAGCAGCTTGACTAGCGGGGGAGAGACCCAGTACTTC.

The rearrangement uses TRBV30 and TRBJ2-7; D is possibly TRBD1 (7 bases). CDR3 length: 15 amino acids. The V gene's germline CDR1 is GTSNPN and CDR2 SVGIG (reference sequence). V was cut by 1 base and J by 4 bases, with 17 bases left in between. CDR3 sequence (DNA): TGTGCCTGGAGTGCCATCGCTGCAGGGGGGTACGAGCAGTACTTC. Translation gives CAWSAIAAGGYEQYF.

In this sample, this clone turned up a few times. The V and J genes are TRBV5-8 and TRBJ1-2, with D uncertain. The CDR3 is made up of 12 amino acids. The germline V gene has CDR1 SGHTS and CDR2 YDEGEE. V was clipped by 4 bases and J by 1 base, with 5 bases between them. The CDR3 nucleotides read TGTGCCAGCAGCGGCCTTAACTATGGCTACACCTTC. It yields the protein CASSGLNYGYTF.

This chain uses TRBV5-6 with TRBJ2-5; 8 bases line up with TRBD1. The CDR3 has 14 residues. The V and J ends lost 4 bases and 6 bases, in that order; junction bases with no gene match: 8. Germline values: CDR1 SGHDT, CDR2 YYEEEE. CDR3 amino acids: CASSRGQGHKTQYF. CDR3 sequence (DNA): TGTGCCAGCAGCCGAGGACAGGGTCATAAGACCCAGTACTTC. The complete variable domain, with remaining parts taken from reference TRBV5-6 and TRBJ2-5, reads DAGVTQSPTHLIKTRGQQVTLRCSPKSGHDTVSWYQQALGQGPQFIFQYYEEEERQRGNFPDRFSGHQFPNYSSELNVNALLLGDSALYLCASSRGQGHKTQYFGPGTRLLVL.

The chain is built from TRBV5-1 and TRBJ1-1, with no clear D. The CDR3 runs 14 residues. Trimming left V 0 bases short and J 0 bases short, with 6 bases between. Germline CDR1 and CDR2: SGHRS and YFSETQ. The CDR3: CASSLVPVNTEAFF. CDR3 DNA sequence: TGCGCCAGCAGCTTGGTCCCCGTGAACACTGAAGCTTTCTTT.

This clone has just a few counts. The gene calls are TRBV11-3 and TRBJ2-7; D gene ambiguous. Germline CDR1 is SGHNT and CDR2 is YENEEA. This CDR3 comprises 14 residues. Trimming left V 1 base short and J 3 bases short, with 10 bases between. The CDR3 coding sequence is TGTGCCAGCAGCTTAGGCGGCATCGGCTACGAGCAGTACTTC. Translating gives CASSLGGIGYEQYF.

V and J are TRBV7-9 and TRBJ1-2; 12 bases align to TRBD1. Germline V CDR1 and CDR2: SEHNR, FQNEAQ (reference sequence). CDR3 size: 14 residues. J lost 7 bases, V lost 5 bases, and 5 bases had no gene match. The CDR3 region has the DNA TGTGCCAGCAGCCCAGGGGACAGGGGGCCTGGCTACACCTTC. It specifies CASSPGDRGPGYTF.